This is a list of T cell receptor beta chains from one sample in a study of T cells in tuberculosis. TCRdb keeps only in-frame clones here, not all; method: immunoSEQ multiplex PCR. Of under 50,000 clones detected, 95% appear once; the ten largest clones hold around 3.3%. Source material: PBMCs. These receptors came from a donor under 30 with latent tuberculosis or without tuberculosis infection. Each CDR3 is given with its conserved first and last residue. D genes are given only for firm matches. Size values are once, few and many counts, or a class for expanded clones, and some rows have none.

clone size	D gene	V gene	J gene	CDR3 DNA	CDR3 protein
NA	TRBD2	TRBV6-6	TRBJ2-7	TGTGCCAGCAGTACTAGCGGGGGCAACGAGCAGTACTTC	CASSTSGGNEQYF
NA	NA	TRBV5-1	TRBJ1-6	TGCGCCAGCAGTCAGGGTGCTAATTCACCCCTCCACTTT	CASSQGANSPLHF
NA	NA	TRBV5-6	TRBJ2-7	TGTGCCAGCAGCTGGGGCGGTGTTAACGAGCAGTACTTC	CASSWGGVNEQYF
NA	TRBD1	TRBV7-2	TRBJ2-7	TGTGCCAGCAGCTTAGAGCCCGGACAGGGCCCCTCCGAGCAGTACTTC	CASSLEPGQGPSEQYF
once	NA	TRBV2	TRBJ2-3	TGTGCCAGCAGTCTGGCGAAGGGACATACACCAGATACGCAGTATTTT	CASSLAKGHTPDTQYF
NA	NA	TRBV6-5	TRBJ1-1	TGTGCCAGCAGTCGACGGGACACTGAAGCTTTCTTT	CASSRRDTEAFF
few	TRBD1	TRBV19	TRBJ1-3	TGTGCCAGTAGCCCCATAGGGGGCGCCGGAAACACCATATATTTT	CASSPIGGAGNTIYF
NA	NA	TRBV25-1	TRBJ2-7	TGTGCCAGCAGTGAAGCCGTGGGGCCTTACGGGCAGTACTTC	CASSEAVGPYGQYF
NA	NA	TRBV19	TRBJ1-2	TGTGCCAGTAGTCCAGGCCCAGGAGGGGTCTATGGCTACACCTTC	CASSPGPGGVYGYTF
few	TRBD2	TRBV29-1	TRBJ2-5	TGCAGCGTTGAGGGGACTAGCGGGGCCCAAGAGACCCAGTACTTC	CSVEGTSGAQETQYF
NA	NA	TRBV14	TRBJ2-1	TGTGCCAGCAGCCAATTGGGAGTACGCGAGGGCGAGCAGTTCTTC	CASSQLGVREGEQFF
NA	NA	TRBV27	TRBJ2-3	TGTGCCAGCAGACCTTCTATCGATACGCAGTATTTT	CASRPSIDTQYF
NA	TRBD1	TRBV28	TRBJ2-3	TGTGCCAGCAGAGGACAGGGAACAGATACGCAGTATTTT	CASRGQGTDTQYF
once	NA	TRBV7-7	TRBJ2-5	TGTGCTAGCAGCTTAGGGGACTCCCGGTTGGAGACCCAGTACTTC	CASSLGDSRLETQYF
NA	NA	TRBV9	TRBJ1-1	TGTGCCAGCAGCTTCACCGGGACAAAGAACACTGAAGCTTTCTTT	CASSFTGTKNTEAFF
NA	NA	TRBV10-1	TRBJ1-2	TGCGCCAGCAGTGGCGACAGGAGAAGTGGCTACACCTTC	CASSGDRRSGYTF
NA	NA	TRBV12-5	TRBJ2-3	TGTGCTAGTGGTTTGGTAGTACAGTACACAGATACGCAGTATTTT	CASGLVVQYTDTQYF
once	NA	TRBV4-1	TRBJ2-5	TGCGCCAGCAGCGGCTACGCGGAGACGGAGACCCAGTACTTC	CASSGYAETETQYF
NA	TRBD2	TRBV28	TRBJ2-7	TGTGCCAGCAGTTTGGACCTCGGGGGGGCGTACGAGCAGTACTTC	CASSLDLGGAYEQYF
NA	NA	TRBV9	TRBJ1-6	TGTGCCAGCAGCGGGGGCCTCTATAATTCACCCCTCCACTTT	CASSGGLYNSPLHF
NA	NA	TRBV12-5	TRBJ2-2	TGTGCTAGCCGCGCCGCGAACACCGGGGAGCTGTTTTTT	CASRAANTGELFF
NA	TRBD1	TRBV27	TRBJ2-7	TGTGCCAGCAGATACGGACAGGGTTACGAGCAGTACTTC	CASRYGQGYEQYF
NA	TRBD2	TRBV27	TRBJ2-5	TGTGCCAGCAGTTTTGAGCGGGGGGGCCGAAAGACCCAGTACTTC	CASSFERGGRKTQYF
NA	NA	TRBV11-2	TRBJ2-7	TGTGCCAGCAGCTTGTACCGGGACACCTCCTACGAGCAGTACTTC	CASSLYRDTSYEQYF
NA	TRBD1	TRBV11-2	TRBJ1-2	TGTGCCAGCAGCTTAGTAGGCCAGGGGGTCGACTATGGCTACACCTTC	CASSLVGQGVDYGYTF
NA	TRBD1	TRBV6-6	TRBJ2-1	TGTGCCAGCAGTACAAGGACAGGTAGCAATGAGCAGTTCTTC	CASSTRTGSNEQFF
NA	TRBD2	TRBV11-3	TRBJ2-5	TGTGCCAGCAGCTTTCGGGAGGAGGAGACCCAGTACTTC	CASSFREEETQYF